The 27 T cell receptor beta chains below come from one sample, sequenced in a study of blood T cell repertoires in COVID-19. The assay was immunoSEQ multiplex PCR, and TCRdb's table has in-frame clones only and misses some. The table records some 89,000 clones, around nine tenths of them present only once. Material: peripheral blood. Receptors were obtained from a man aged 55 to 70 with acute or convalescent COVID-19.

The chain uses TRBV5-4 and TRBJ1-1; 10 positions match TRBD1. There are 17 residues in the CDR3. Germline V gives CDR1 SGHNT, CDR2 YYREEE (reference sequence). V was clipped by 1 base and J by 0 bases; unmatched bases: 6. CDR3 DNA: TGTGCCAGCAGCTTGTTGGGGACAGGGGTTATGAACACTGAAGCTTTCTTT. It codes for CASSLLGTGVMNTEAFF.

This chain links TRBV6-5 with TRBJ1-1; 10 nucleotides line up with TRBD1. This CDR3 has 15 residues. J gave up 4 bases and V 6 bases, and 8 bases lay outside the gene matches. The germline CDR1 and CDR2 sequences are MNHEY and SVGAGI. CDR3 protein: CASRNGQGVGTEAFF. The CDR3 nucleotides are TGTGCCAGCAGAAACGGACAGGGGGTAGGCACTGAAGCTTTCTTT.

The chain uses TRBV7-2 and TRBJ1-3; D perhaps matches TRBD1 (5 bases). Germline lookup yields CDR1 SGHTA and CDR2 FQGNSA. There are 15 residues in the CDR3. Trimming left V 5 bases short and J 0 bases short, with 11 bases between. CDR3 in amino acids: CASSQGALSGNTIYF. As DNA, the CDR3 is TGTGCCAGCAGCCAAGGGGCCCTCTCTGGAAACACCATATATTTT.

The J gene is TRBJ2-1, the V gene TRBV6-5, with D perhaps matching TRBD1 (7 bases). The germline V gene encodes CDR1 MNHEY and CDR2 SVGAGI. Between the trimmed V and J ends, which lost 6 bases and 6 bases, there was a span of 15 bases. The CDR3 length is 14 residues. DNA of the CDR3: TGTGCCAGCAGGACCCGACAGGGAGGCAATGAGCAGTTCTTC. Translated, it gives CASRTRQGGNEQFF.

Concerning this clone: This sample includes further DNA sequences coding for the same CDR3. In DNA, the CDR3 is TGTGCCAGCAGTTTACGTCCCCAGCGGGGGGGCCCTTTGAACACCGGGGAGCTGTTTTTT. Protein: CASSLRPQRGGPLNTGELFF. This sequence joins TRBV27 and TRBJ2-2, with 10 bases aligning to TRBD2. This CDR3 spans 20 amino acids. The V segment lost 2 bases and the J segment 1 base; nucleotides outside the gene matches: 13. The germline gives CDR1 MNHEY, CDR2 SMNVEV (reference sequence).

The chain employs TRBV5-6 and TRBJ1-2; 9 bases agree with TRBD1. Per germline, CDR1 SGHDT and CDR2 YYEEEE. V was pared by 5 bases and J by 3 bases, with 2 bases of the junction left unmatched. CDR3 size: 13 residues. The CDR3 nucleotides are TGTGCCAGCAGAAGGACAGGGGACTATGGCTACACCTTC. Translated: CASRRTGDYGYTF.

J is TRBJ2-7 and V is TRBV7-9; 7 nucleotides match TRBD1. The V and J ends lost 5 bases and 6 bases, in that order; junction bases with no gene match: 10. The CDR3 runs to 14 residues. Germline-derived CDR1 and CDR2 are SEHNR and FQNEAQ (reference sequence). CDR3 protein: CASSLLQGTGEQYV. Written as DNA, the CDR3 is TGTGCCAGCAGCCTCCTACAGGGGACGGGCGAGCAGTACGTC.

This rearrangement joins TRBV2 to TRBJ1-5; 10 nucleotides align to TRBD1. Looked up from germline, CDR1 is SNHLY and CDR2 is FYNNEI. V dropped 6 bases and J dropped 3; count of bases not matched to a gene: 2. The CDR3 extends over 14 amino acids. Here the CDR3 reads CASRDRGLNQPQHF. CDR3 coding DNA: TGTGCCAGCAGAGACAGGGGGCTCAATCAGCCCCAGCATTTT.

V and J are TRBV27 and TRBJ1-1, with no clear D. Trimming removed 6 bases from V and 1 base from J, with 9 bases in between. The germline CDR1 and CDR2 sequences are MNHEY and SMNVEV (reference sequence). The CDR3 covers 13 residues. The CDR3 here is CASSTNKNTEAFF. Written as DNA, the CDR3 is TGTGCCAGCAGCACCAACAAGAACACTGAAGCTTTCTTT.

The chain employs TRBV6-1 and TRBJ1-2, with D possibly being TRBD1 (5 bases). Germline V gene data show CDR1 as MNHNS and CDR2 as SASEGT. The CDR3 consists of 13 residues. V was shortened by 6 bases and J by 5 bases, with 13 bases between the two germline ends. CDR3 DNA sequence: TGTGCCAGCAGACTTAAGACAGCTTATGGCTACACCTTC. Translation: CASRLKTAYGYTF.

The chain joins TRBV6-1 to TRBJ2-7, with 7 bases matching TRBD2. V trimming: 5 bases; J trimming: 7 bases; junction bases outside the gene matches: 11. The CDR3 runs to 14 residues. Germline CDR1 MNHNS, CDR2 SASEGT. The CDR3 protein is CASSPPGGPGEQYF. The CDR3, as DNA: TGTGCCAGCAGTCCACCGGGGGGACCGGGGGAGCAGTACTTC.

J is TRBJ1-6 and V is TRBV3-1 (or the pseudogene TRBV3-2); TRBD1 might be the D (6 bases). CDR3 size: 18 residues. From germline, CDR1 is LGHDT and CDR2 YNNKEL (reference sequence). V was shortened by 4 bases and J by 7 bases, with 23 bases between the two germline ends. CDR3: CASSPGRGGTLPNSPLHF. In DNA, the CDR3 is TGTGCCAGCAGCCCGGGGCGGGGGGGCACCCTGCCCAATTCACCCCTCCACTTT.

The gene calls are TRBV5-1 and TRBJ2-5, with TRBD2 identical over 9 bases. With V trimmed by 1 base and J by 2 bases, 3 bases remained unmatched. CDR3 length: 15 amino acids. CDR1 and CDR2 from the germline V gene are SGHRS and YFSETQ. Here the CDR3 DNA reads TGCGCCAGCAGCTTGCAAGCGGGGGGTCAAGAGACCCAGTACTTC. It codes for CASSLQAGGQETQYF.

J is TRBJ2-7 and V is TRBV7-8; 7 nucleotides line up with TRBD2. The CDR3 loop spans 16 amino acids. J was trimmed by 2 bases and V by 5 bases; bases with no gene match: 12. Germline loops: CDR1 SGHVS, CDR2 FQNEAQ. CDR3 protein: CASSARRLASTYEQYF. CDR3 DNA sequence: TGTGCCAGCAGCGCCCGGAGACTAGCTAGCACCTACGAGCAGTACTTC.

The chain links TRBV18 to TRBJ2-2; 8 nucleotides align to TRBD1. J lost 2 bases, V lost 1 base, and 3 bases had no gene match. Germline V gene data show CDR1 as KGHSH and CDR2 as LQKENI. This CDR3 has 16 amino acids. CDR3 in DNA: TGTGCCAGCTCACCACTTGCAGGGGGCAACACCGGGGAGCTGTTTTTT. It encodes CASSPLAGGNTGELFF.

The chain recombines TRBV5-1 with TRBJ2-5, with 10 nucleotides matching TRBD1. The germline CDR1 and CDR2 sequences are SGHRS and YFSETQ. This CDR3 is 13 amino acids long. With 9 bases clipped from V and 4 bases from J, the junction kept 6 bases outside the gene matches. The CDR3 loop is CATKRTGGETQYF. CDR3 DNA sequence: TGCGCCACTAAGAGGACAGGGGGAGAGACCCAGTACTTC.

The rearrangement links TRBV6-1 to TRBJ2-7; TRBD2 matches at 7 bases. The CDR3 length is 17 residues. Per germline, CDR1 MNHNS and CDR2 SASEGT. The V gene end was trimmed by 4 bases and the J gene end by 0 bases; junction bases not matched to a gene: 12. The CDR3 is CASSGELAKDYSYEQYV. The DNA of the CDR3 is TGTGCCAGCAGTGGGGAACTAGCGAAAGACTACTCCTACGAGCAGTACGTC.

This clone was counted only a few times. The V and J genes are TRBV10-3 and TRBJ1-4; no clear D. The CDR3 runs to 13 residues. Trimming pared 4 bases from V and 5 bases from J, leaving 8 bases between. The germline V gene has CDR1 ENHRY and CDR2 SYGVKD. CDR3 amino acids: CAISGGGNEKLFF. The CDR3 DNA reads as TGTGCCATCAGTGGTGGAGGGAATGAAAAACTGTTTTTT.

The CDR3 spells CASSQAGTGREKAFF. Here the CDR3 DNA reads TGTGCCAGCAGCCAAGCAGGGACAGGGAGAGAGAAAGCTTTCTTT. The chain uses TRBV3-1 (or the pseudogene TRBV3-2) and TRBJ1-1; 9 bases are shared with TRBD1. The CDR3 sequence is 15 residues long. V lost 1 base to trimming and J lost 9 bases; unmatched junction nucleotides: 9. Germline V gives CDR1 LGHDT, CDR2 YNNKEL (reference sequence).

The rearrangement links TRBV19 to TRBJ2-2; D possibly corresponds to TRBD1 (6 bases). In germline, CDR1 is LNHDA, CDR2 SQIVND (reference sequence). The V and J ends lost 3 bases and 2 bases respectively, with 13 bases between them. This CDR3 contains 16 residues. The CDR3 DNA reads TGTGCCAGTAGTATTCCCGGACAGACAAACACCGGGGAGCTGTTTTTT. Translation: CASSIPGQTNTGELFF.

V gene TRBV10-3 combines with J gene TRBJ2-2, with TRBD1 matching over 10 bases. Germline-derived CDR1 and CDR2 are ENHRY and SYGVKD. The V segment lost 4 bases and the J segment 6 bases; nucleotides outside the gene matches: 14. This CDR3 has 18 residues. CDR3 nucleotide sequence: TGTGCCATCAGTGGGGTCCTCGCGACAGGGGGCGAACCCGGGGAGCTGTTTTTT. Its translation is CAISGVLATGGEPGELFF.

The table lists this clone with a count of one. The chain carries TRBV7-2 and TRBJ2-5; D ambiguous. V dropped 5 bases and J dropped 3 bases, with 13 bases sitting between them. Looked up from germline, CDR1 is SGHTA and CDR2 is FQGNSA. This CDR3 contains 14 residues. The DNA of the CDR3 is TGTGCCAGCAGCAAGCCGGGTTTCGAAGAGACCCAGTACTTC. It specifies CASSKPGFEETQYF.

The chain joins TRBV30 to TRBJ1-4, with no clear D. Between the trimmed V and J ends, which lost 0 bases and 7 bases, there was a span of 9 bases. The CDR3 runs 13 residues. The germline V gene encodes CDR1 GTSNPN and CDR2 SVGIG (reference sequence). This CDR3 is CAWSVGQGEKLFF. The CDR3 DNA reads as TGTGCCTGGAGTGTGGGCCAAGGTGAAAAACTGTTTTTT.

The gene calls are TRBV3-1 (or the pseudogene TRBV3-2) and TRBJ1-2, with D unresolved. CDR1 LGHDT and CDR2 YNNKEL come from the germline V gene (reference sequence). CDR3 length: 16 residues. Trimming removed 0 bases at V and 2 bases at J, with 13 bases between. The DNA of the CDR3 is TGTGCCAGCAGCCAAGATCGAGGGCCAAGGAACTATGGCTACACCTTC. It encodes CASSQDRGPRNYGYTF.

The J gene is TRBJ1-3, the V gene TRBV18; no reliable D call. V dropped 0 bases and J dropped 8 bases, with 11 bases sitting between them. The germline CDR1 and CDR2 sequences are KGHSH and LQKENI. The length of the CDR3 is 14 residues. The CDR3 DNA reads TGTGCCAGCTCACCACCGGACTTGTGGCACACCATATATTTT. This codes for CASSPPDLWHTIYF.

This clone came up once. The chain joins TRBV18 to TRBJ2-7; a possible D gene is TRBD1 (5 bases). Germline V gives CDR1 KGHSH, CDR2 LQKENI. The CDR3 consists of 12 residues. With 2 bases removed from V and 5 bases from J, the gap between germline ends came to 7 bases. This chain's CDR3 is CASSPGADEQYF. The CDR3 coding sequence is TGTGCCAGCTCACCAGGGGCAGACGAGCAGTACTTC.

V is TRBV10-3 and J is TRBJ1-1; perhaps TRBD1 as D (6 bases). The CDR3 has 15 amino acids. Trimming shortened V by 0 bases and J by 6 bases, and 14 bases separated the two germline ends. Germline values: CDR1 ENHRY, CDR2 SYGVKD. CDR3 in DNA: TGTGCCATCAGTGAGTCGGGGGCGAGATCAGCTGAAGCTTTCTTT. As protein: CAISESGARSAEAFF.